This T cell receptor beta chain came from a study of B cell selection in AIRE deficiency. Study-wide findings and caveats: Shared Treg sequences had shorter CDR3s, biased toward rearrangements with few non-templated insertions. About 30.6% of healthy-shared Treg sequences were found among patient Tconv cells. Only approximately 9.2% of 3,500 to 4,500 shared Treg sequences were patient-specific; roughly 30% healthy-specific. Patient Tconv and Treg cells showed healthy-like TCRBV usage, CDR3 length, diversity.

Sorting defined conventional CD4 T cells as CD4+CD127+. Points on this clone: Its cognate antigen is unknown.

V was cut by 0 bases and J by 6 bases, with 11 bases left in between. The CDR3 consists of 14 residues. Germline CDR1 is LNHNV and CDR2 is YYDKDF (reference sequence). Assay: immunoSEQ multiplex PCR; the TCRdb copy retains only in-frame clones and omits some. The sample lists roughly 25,000 clones, roughly 97% occurring once. The J gene is TRBJ2-5, the V gene TRBV15, with a weak D call TRBD2 (5 bases). The clonotype comes from a human donor with AIRE deficiency. The specimen was conventional CD4+ T cells sorted from PBMCs. In DNA, the CDR3 is TGTGCCACCAGCAGAGATGGAGGCCGTCAGACCCAGTACTTC. This sequence encodes CATSRDGGRQTQYF.